The 7 T cell receptor beta chains given below trace back to one sample, sequenced in a study of beta chain features in type 1 diabetes. Study results and caveats: There was a moderate but significant shortening of TCRB CDR3s in all four CD4+ subsets of Type 1 diabetes patients.

Their antigens remain unidentified. Every bit of the isolated RNA underwent reverse transcription, so sequencing read expressed TCRB transcripts. TCRdb's copy holds only in-frame clones and misses some; the assay was immunoSEQ multiplex PCR. The sample lists 250,000 or so clones, roughly 13% occurring once. The sequenced sample consisted of naive CD4+ T cells from blood. The receptor source for this set is a man aged 30 to 39 with type 1 diabetes.

The chain has TRBV6-5 and TRBJ2-1, with D possibly TRBD2 on 5 matching bases. Trimming took 0 bases from V and 0 from J, leaving 9 bases between them. Germline loops: CDR1 MNHEY, CDR2 SVGAGI. The CDR3 loop spans 16 amino acids. CDR3 DNA sequence: TGTGCCAGCAGTTACTCGTCGGGGAGCTCCTACAATGAGCAGTTCTTC. Translating gives CASSYSSGSSYNEQFF.

V is TRBV30 and J is TRBJ2-5, with 7 bases that match TRBD2. Germline CDR1 is GTSNPN and CDR2 is SVGIG (reference sequence). Unmatched junction bases numbered 6, after V lost 3 bases and J lost 2 bases. CDR3 size: 14 residues. DNA of the CDR3: TGTGCCTGGAGCTACGGGACTACACAAGAGACCCAGTACTTC. Protein sequence: CAWSYGTTQETQYF.

This clone has more than one count but fewer than ten. The chain employs TRBV29-1 and TRBJ2-2; tentatively, D is TRBD2 (6 bases). V was trimmed by 5 bases and J by 2 bases, leaving 9 bases between them. The CDR3 extends over 13 amino acids. Germline lookup yields CDR1 SQVTM and CDR2 ANQGSEA. CDR3 sequence: CSVRGSNTGELFF. CDR3 DNA: TGCAGCGTTCGGGGGTCTAACACCGGGGAGCTGTTTTTT.

This clone was picked up a small number of times. This chain uses TRBV6-4 with TRBJ2-2; 9 bases are a match to TRBD2. From germline, CDR1 is MRHNA and CDR2 SNTAGT. V lost 3 bases, J lost 1 base, and 3 bases stayed unmatched. This CDR3 is 16 amino acids long. The CDR3 loop reads CASSEQAGGNTGELFF. CDR3 DNA: TGTGCCAGCAGTGAACAAGCGGGGGGGAACACCGGGGAGCTGTTTTTT.

This clone was counted between two and nine times. The same CDR3 arises from other DNA sequences in this sample as well. The rearrangement joins TRBV5-1 to TRBJ2-1; D remains unclear. Germline lookup yields CDR1 SGHRS and CDR2 YFSETQ. Trimming removed 4 bases from V and 4 bases from J, with 6 bases in between. This CDR3 comprises 12 residues. CDR3 protein: CASSRGYNEQFF. CDR3 in DNA: TGCGCCAGCAGCCGCGGATACAATGAGCAGTTCTTC.

This clone has just a few counts. The chain recombines TRBV7-8 with TRBJ1-5; the D is unclear. The V and J ends lost 5 bases and 1 base respectively, with 15 bases between them. Germline assignment: CDR1 SGHVS and CDR2 FQNEAQ. This CDR3 spans 16 amino acids. CDR3 in DNA: TGTGCCAGCAGCCCGCCGGCCCGGGGAAGCAATCAGCCCCAGCATTTT. Protein product: CASSPPARGSNQPQHF. The variable domain in full, completed from reference TRBV7-8 and TRBJ1-5, reads GAGVSQSPRYKVAKRGQDVALRCDPISGHVSLFWYQQALGQGPEFLTYFQNEAQLDKSGLPSDRFFAERPEGSVSTLKIQRTQQEDSAVYLCASSPPARGSNQPQHFGDGTRLSIL.

This clone turned up a few times. The chain links TRBV7-2 to TRBJ2-3; TRBD2 aligns across 13 bases. Germline V lookup: CDR1 SGHTA, CDR2 FQGNSA. Losses at the gene ends were 2 bases for V and 5 bases for J; bases not matched to a gene: 1. CDR3 size: 15 residues. The CDR3 is CASSLRLAGGDTQYF. The CDR3 bases are TGTGCCAGCAGCTTAAGACTAGCGGGAGGAGATACGCAGTATTTT.